One and the same sample provided the 7 T cell receptor beta chains below, sequenced in a study of T cell responses to AZD1222 COVID-19 vaccine. Generated by immunoSEQ multiplex PCR, the TCRdb table keeps only in-frame clones and is missing some. The profile covers roughly 110,000 clones, with roughly 88% appearing a single time and 7.5% to 9% taken by the ten largest. The sample in question was peripheral blood, obtained 28 days after the second AZD1222 dose. The receptors stem from an adult who received the AZD1222 COVID-19 vaccine.

J is TRBJ2-7 and V is TRBV10-1; 10 bases are a match to TRBD1. Germline trimming cut 2 bases from V and 6 bases from J; bases unmatched to any gene: 10. The CDR3 has 16 residues. The germline gives CDR1 WNHNN, CDR2 SYGVQD (reference sequence). In DNA, the CDR3 is TGCGCCAGCAGTGAGGAGGTGTGGACAGGGGGAAGCGAGCAGTACTTC. It translates to CASSEEVWTGGSEQYF.

The rearrangement uses TRBV7-2 and TRBJ1-3; D is unclear. Trimming shortened V by 1 base and J by 4 bases, and 17 bases separated the two germline ends. Germline CDR1 reads SGHTA; CDR2 reads FQGNSA. This CDR3 is built from 17 residues. DNA for the CDR3: TGTGCCAGCAGCTTAGATATCAGTGCTCAAAGGGGAAACACCATATATTTT. This codes for CASSLDISAQRGNTIYF.

The chain recombines TRBV4-3 with TRBJ1-5; D not resolved. There are 14 residues in the CDR3. V was clipped by 3 bases and J by 2 bases, with 8 bases between them. Per germline, CDR1 LGHNA and CDR2 YSLEER. CDR3 sequence: CASSHVGRNQPQHF. The CDR3 DNA sequence: TGCGCCAGCAGCCATGTCGGGCGCAATCAGCCCCAGCATTTT.

The genes are TRBV7-3 and TRBJ2-6; TRBD1 or TRBD2 may be the D gene (6 bases each). This CDR3 has 19 residues. V was shortened by 0 bases and J by 0 bases, with 15 bases between the two germline ends. Germline CDR1 and CDR2: SGHTA and FQGTGA. The CDR3 protein is CASSLTGGDTVSGANVLTF. DNA for the CDR3: TGTGCCAGCAGCTTAACTGGAGGGGACACCGTCTCTGGGGCCAACGTCCTGACTTTC.

The chain has TRBV5-5 and TRBJ1-2; TRBD1 matches at 8 bases. The V gene's germline CDR1 is SGHKS and CDR2 YYEKEE (reference sequence). V gave up 0 bases and J gave up 0 bases; unmatched junction bases: 10. This CDR3 is 18 amino acids long. The chain's CDR3 is CASSLAGTGILPNYGYTF. CDR3 nucleotide sequence: TGTGCCAGCAGCTTGGCCGGGACAGGTATACTTCCTAACTATGGCTACACCTTC.

The chain links TRBV5-1 to TRBJ2-3; D gene unclear. CDR3 length equals 16 residues. The V gene lost 0 bases and the J gene lost 2 bases, with 13 bases spanning the gap. CDR1 and CDR2 from the germline V gene are SGHRS and YFSETQ. CDR3: CASSLEPSTNTDTQYF. In DNA, the CDR3 is TGCGCCAGCAGCTTGGAGCCATCCACGAACACAGATACGCAGTATTTT.

The CDR3 DNA follows: TGTGCCAGTAGGGGGTCCCGTGAAAAACTGTTTTTT. This gives the protein CASRGSREKLFF. V and J are TRBV19 and TRBJ1-4; the D is unclear. The V gene lost 6 bases and the J gene lost 7 bases, with 9 bases spanning the gap. There are 12 residues in the CDR3. The germline gives CDR1 LNHDA, CDR2 SQIVND (reference sequence).